This T cell receptor (beta chain) was found in a study of STAT5B mutations in CD4+ large granular lymphocyte leukemia. V dropped 0 bases and J dropped 2 bases, with 8 bases sitting between them. The CDR3 loop spans 14 amino acids. Germline CDR1 MNHNY, CDR2 SVGAGI (reference sequence). How the authors handled the data: Lowest detectable productive clonotype frequency was 2.59 x 10-5. Sequencing was performed with immunoSEQ multiplex PCR; in TCRdb, only in-frame clones are kept and a portion is missing. That table supplies the V and J calls and clone size; D and trimming were determined from the DNA. The data show about 32,000 clones, with approximately 76% seen just once and approximately 0.43% held by the top ten.

Sequenced material: CD4+ T cells from blood buffy coats. The TCR comes from a human donor in good health. This chain uses TRBV6-6 with TRBJ2-7, with D possibly TRBD2 on 5 matching bases. Here the CDR3 reads CASSYSSGPYEQYF. The CDR3 region has the DNA TGTGCCAGCAGTTACTCGAGCGGTCCCTACGAGCAGTACTTC.